These 10 T cell receptor beta chains share one sample of origin, sequenced in a study of blood T cell repertoires in COVID-19. Profiling relied on immunoSEQ multiplex PCR, and the TCRdb table lists in-frame clones only, not all of them. The data hold about 230,000 clones, with more than 75% observed a single time. The sequenced sample was peripheral blood. The receptor set was obtained from a man aged 40-49 years with acute or convalescent COVID-19.

The genes are TRBV21-1 and TRBJ2-1; the table's D gene call, TRBD2, was not cross checked with the DNA. TRBV21-1 constitutes a pseudogene. This CDR3 contains 16 residues. The CDR3 DNA follows: TGTGCCAGCAGCAATTCGACTAGCGGGACATACAATGAGCAGTTCTTC. It is translated as CASSNSTSGTYNEQFF.

The gene calls are TRBV30 and TRBJ2-2; 9 nucleotides match TRBD1. J lost 2 bases, V lost 7 bases, and 2 bases had no gene match. CDR1 is GTSNPN and CDR2 is SVGIG in the germline V gene (reference sequence). The CDR3 loop spans 13 amino acids. CDR3 bases: TGTGCCTTGGGACAGGGAAACACCGGGGAGCTGTTTTTT. Its translation is CALGQGNTGELFF.

The rearrangement uses TRBV7-3 and TRBJ2-1, with D hard to call. The CDR3 is 13 amino acids. The V gene's germline CDR1 is SGHTA and CDR2 FQGTGA. Between the trimmed V and J ends, which lost 3 bases and 6 bases, there was a span of 9 bases. CDR3 amino acids: CASSFPPGNEQFF. DNA of the CDR3: TGTGCCAGCAGCTTTCCTCCAGGCAATGAGCAGTTCTTC.

This chain connects TRBV30 to TRBJ1-1; TRBD1 is a possible D gene (6 bases). CDR3 length: 13 amino acids. Looked up from germline, CDR1 is GTSNPN and CDR2 is SVGIG (reference sequence). CDR3 nucleotides: TGTGCGGGATACCCAGGGGCGCCCACTGAAGCTTTCTTT. Translating it yields CAGYPGAPTEAFF.

This rearrangement joins TRBV7-9 to TRBJ2-1; D remains unclear. Trimming stripped 5 bases from V and 5 bases from J, with 13 bases between. CDR1 is SEHNR, CDR2 FQNEAQ, per germline (reference sequence). The CDR3 contains 14 residues. This CDR3 is CASSPDHSHNEQFF. The CDR3 DNA sequence: TGTGCCAGCAGCCCCGACCACAGCCACAATGAGCAGTTCTTC.

The chain links TRBV21-1 to TRBJ2-2; no DNA check was done on the table's D call, TRBD1. TRBV21-1 is given as a pseudogene. The CDR3 consists of 14 residues. The CDR3 DNA sequence: TGTGCCAGCAGAACCCCACAGGGACCCGGGGAGCTGTTTTTT. Translated, it gives CASRTPQGPGELFF.

This clone showed up just once. The chain joins TRBV7-3 to TRBJ2-5; 7 nucleotides align to TRBD2. J lost 1 base, V lost 6 bases, and 2 bases had no gene match. Germline lookup yields CDR1 SGHTA and CDR2 FQGTGA. The CDR3 length is 13 residues. CDR3 DNA: TGTGCCAGCAGTCGGGGGGTCCAAGAGACCCAGTACTTC. Translation: CASSRGVQETQYF.

Remarks on this clone: Within the sample, other DNA sequences also encode this same CDR3. The chain is built from TRBV18 and TRBJ2-5; 8 bases line up with TRBD2. Germline CDR1 reads KGHSH; CDR2 reads LQKENI. The length of the CDR3 is 13 residues. The ends lost 2 bases at V and 4 bases at J; junction bases unmatched: 0. CDR3 sequence reads: CASSPGLAETQYF. In DNA form, the CDR3 reads TGTGCCAGCTCACCAGGACTAGCAGAGACCCAGTACTTC.

A word on this clone: An end of the junction does not agree with germline; a read error may underlie this. CDR3 sequence reads: CASTEGGAYNEQFF. The CDR3, as DNA: TGTGCCAGCACTGAAGGGGGGGCCTACAATGAGCAGTTCTTC. The V and J genes are TRBV6-1 and TRBJ2-1; TRBD2 might be the D (7 bases). Germline loops: CDR1 MNHNS, CDR2 SASEGT. The CDR3 has 14 amino acids.

The rearrangement links TRBV3-1 (or the pseudogene TRBV3-2) to TRBJ2-1, with D possibly being TRBD2 (7 bases). CDR3 length: 14 amino acids. Germline-derived CDR1 and CDR2 are LGHDT and YNNKEL (reference sequence). Deletions cut 5 bases from V and 6 bases from J, with 14 bases between. CDR3 sequence (DNA): TGTGCCAGCAGCGAGAGGGGGGGGGCCAATGAGCAGTTCTTC. Its protein product is CASSERGGANEQFF.